The 9 T cell receptor beta chains below all came from one sample that was sequenced in a study of shared clonotypes between healthy human individuals. The method was immunoSEQ multiplex PCR; TCRdb's version includes in-frame clones alone and lacks a portion of them. The sample includes around 2,000,000 clones, about 92% of them seen just once. The naive CD8 fraction comprised CD45RO-negative cells positively selected for CCR7 and excluded terminally differentiated effector memory CD45RA+ cells. The specimen sequenced was naive CD8+ T cells from PBMCs. These receptors all come from a man aged 18 to 30 in good health. Some clones in this sample may be carry-over from other donors' samples.

The chain joins TRBV15 to TRBJ1-4; D might be TRBD1 (5 bases). The CDR3 extends over 14 amino acids. V was clipped by 8 bases and J by 4 bases, with 14 bases between them. CDR1 LNHNV and CDR2 YYDKDF come from the germline V gene (reference sequence). Written as DNA, the CDR3 is TGTGCCACCTATGCCGGCAGGGATAATGAAAAACTGTTTTTT. Its translation: CATYAGRDNEKLFF.

The rearrangement links TRBV28 to TRBJ2-7; no firm D call. The V end lost 5 bases, the J end lost 3 bases, and 8 bases lay between the germline ends. Germline loops: CDR1 MDHEN, CDR2 SYDVKM. This CDR3 has 12 residues. DNA for the CDR3: TGTGCCAGCAGTACCGAAAACTACGAGCAGTACTTC. Amino acid sequence: CASSTENYEQYF.

V usage is TRBV28 and J usage is TRBJ1-5; D is unresolved. In germline, CDR1 is MDHEN, CDR2 SYDVKM. This CDR3 region has 13 residues. V was clipped by 5 bases and J by 7 bases, with 12 bases between them. The CDR3 nucleotides read TGTGCCAGCAGTCTCCCTTACCAGCAGCCCCAGCATTTT. Translating gives CASSLPYQQPQHF.

This sequence joins TRBV19 and TRBJ2-7, with 12 bases that match TRBD2. After removal of 7 bases from V and 6 bases from J, the junction contained 7 bases not matched to a gene. This CDR3 is built from 14 residues. CDR1 is LNHDA and CDR2 is SQIVND in the germline V gene (reference sequence). CDR3 residues: CASTRLAGAGEQYF. DNA of the CDR3: TGTGCCAGTACCAGACTAGCGGGAGCAGGCGAGCAGTACTTC. The full variable domain, in which reference TRBV19 and TRBJ2-7 provide the parts outside the CDR3, is DGGITQSPKYLFRKEGQNVTLSCEQNLNHDAMYWYRQDPGQGLRLIYYSQIVNDFQKGDIAEGYSVSREKKESFPLTVTSAQKNPTAFYLCASTRLAGAGEQYFGPGTRLTVT.

CDR3 region: CASSLYWGDSNQPQHF. In DNA, the CDR3 is TGTGCCAGCAGCTTATATTGGGGCGATAGCAATCAGCCCCAGCATTTT. The J gene is TRBJ1-5, the V gene TRBV7-9, with a possible D match to TRBD1 (5 bases). Trimming pared 2 bases from V and 0 bases from J, leaving 11 bases between. Germline CDR1 reads SEHNR; CDR2 reads FQNEAQ (reference sequence). This CDR3 is built from 16 residues.

V is TRBV21-1 and J is TRBJ2-7; the table's D call, TRBD1, has no DNA check behind it. TRBV21-1 is shown as a pseudogene. The CDR3 runs 13 residues. The CDR3 here is CASRGRGDYEQYF. DNA for the CDR3: TGTGCCAGCCGCGGCAGGGGTGACTACGAGCAGTACTTC.

J is TRBJ2-7 and V is TRBV19; 7 positions match TRBD2. This CDR3 has 14 residues. V was pared by 5 bases and J by 3 bases, with 7 bases of the junction left unmatched. Germline V gives CDR1 LNHDA, CDR2 SQIVND (reference sequence). CDR3 in DNA: TGTGCCAGTAGTGTCACTAGCGAGGGCTACGAGCAGTACTTC. Translating gives CASSVTSEGYEQYF.

This chain links TRBV30 with TRBJ2-7; possible D gene TRBD2, 6 bases. The CDR3 consists of 14 residues. Germline V gene data show CDR1 as GTSNPN and CDR2 as SVGIG (reference sequence). Trimming took off 0 bases at V and 5 bases at J, with 14 bases between the two ends. CDR3 sequence: CAWSVGAGRHEQYF. The CDR3 bases are TGTGCCTGGAGTGTAGGTGCGGGGAGGCACGAGCAGTACTTC.

The gene calls are TRBV11-2 and TRBJ2-7, with D possibly being TRBD1 (5 bases). CDR1 and CDR2 from the germline V gene are SGHAT and FQNNGV. The V and J ends lost 2 bases and 5 bases respectively, with 19 bases between them. CDR3 length equals 16 residues. This chain's CDR3 is CASSLLRVSSYNEQYF. The DNA of the CDR3 is TGTGCCAGCAGCTTACTCAGGGTTAGTTCTTATAACGAGCAGTACTTC.